The TCR beta chain under discussion was sequenced for a study of cytomegalovirus exposure and HLA in healthy donors. Findings of the study overall: There were three CMV-associated chains whose specificity for CMV antigens was confirmed in vitro.

V gave up 9 bases and J gave up 13 bases; unmatched junction bases: 18. Germline lookup yields CDR1 MNHEY and CDR2 SMNVEV (reference sequence). CDR3 size: 14 residues. Amplification used 60 Vbeta primers and 13 Jbeta primers. In the authors' methods: Counted up in a later analysis, unique TCR beta chains came to about 80 million, with around 12 million shared. Sequencing was performed with immunoSEQ multiplex PCR; in TCRdb, only in-frame clones are kept and a portion is missing. V and J calls plus clone size are reproduced from that table; the DNA served to infer D and trimming. The sample yields about 190,000 clones, roughly 80% seen once. As concerns this clone: The antigen is undetermined.

Sequencing was performed on PBMCs. The clonotype was recovered from a woman between 50 and 59 years old in good health and CMV-seronegative. This sequence joins TRBV27 and TRBJ1-2; 9 bases line up with TRBD1. The CDR3 region is CARSPSRDREAATF. For the CDR3, the DNA is TGTGCCAGAAGTCCTTCCCGGGACAGGGAAGCGGCCACCTTC.